This T cell receptor beta chain was captured in a study of cytomegalovirus exposure and HLA in healthy donors listed by TCRdb under 2017. Regarding the complete study: An earlier analysis of fewer than 750 of the donors reported over 250 Gb of sequence data and about 120 million unique TCR beta sequences obtained from approximately 180 million T cells. An early release covering roughly 580 HLA-typed donors comprised 250 to 350 gigabases of sequencing data and 85 million or so unique TCR sequences. Of the roughly 390 genotyped donors, about 80% fell in the genetic ancestry cluster associated with self-reported Caucasian donors. The study was designed to test whether signatures of past pathogen exposure could be identified by cataloging public T cell receptors. The study profiled the T cell repertoires of about 720 subjects by immunosequencing and related them to cytomegalovirus serostatus. Along with the roughly 700-subject first cohort, a separate validation cohort of over a hundred different subjects was used. To predict cytomegalovirus infection status, the study brought together high-throughput TCR immunosequencing, statistical association of individual TCRs with disease status, and machine learning. A later analysis re-analyzed previously published TCR beta repertoires from 666 donors and added high-resolution HLA genotyping to study TCR occurrence patterns. Rather than using new phenotypic data, the later analysis identified candidate immune exposures from TCR beta sequences and from how often those sequences occurred across donors. In an earlier analysis of roughly 600 of the donors, high-throughput TCR beta sequencing was used to judge whether each TCR beta V gene segment behaved as functional or pseudogenic. Donor age, sex, ethnicity and CMV serostatus were compiled alongside the repertoire data. In a later genetic analysis, genome-wide SNP genotypes for about 65% of the 666 donors were used, and that subset was treated as a discovery cohort. All discovery cohort repertoires had been generated using a single sequencing platform. HLA typing included class I and class II loci at four-digit resolution. The number of typed donors differed by locus: roughly 629-640 for A, B, C, DRB1 and DQB1; some 500 for DQA1; approximately 600 for DPA1; and about 450 for DPB1. Because of strong linkage in the cohort, roughly five DR-DQ haplotypes were treated as single units for association and clustering. On average, about 240,000 unique TCR beta nucleotide sequences were sequenced per donor among 350 to 400 genotyped donors of the cohort, with 15% to 20% of those sequences being non-productive.

In total, roughly 670 healthy bone marrow donors made up the cohort. At the time of sampling, all cohort members were nominally healthy, though unrecorded immune exposures were likely present. The donor tested CMV seronegative and was one of the 352 seronegative cohort members. A peripheral blood sample was provided by each donor, and peripheral blood mononuclear cells were used for TCR beta sequencing. The Qiagen DNeasy Blood Extraction Kit was used to extract genomic DNA from the blood cell samples. What the work shows at the level of the full study, not this receptor alone: A cluster of highly shared sequence variants was judged likely to be a technical artifact of the sequencing pipeline. In the study, some 160 TCR beta chains were listed as associated with cytomegalovirus. In a later analysis, HLA-associated TCR beta chains showed more clonal expansion and lower generation probabilities than non-associated chains that were equally common. Most CMV-associated TCR beta chains appeared to be HLA-restricted in a later analysis, and the HLA associations seemed to be driven largely by CMV exposure. The classifier was reported to diagnose cytomegalovirus status with high specificity and sensitivity in both the original cohort and the validation cohort. In a later analysis, several top co-occurrence clusters were reported to appear linked to parvovirus B19, influenza, CMV and Epstein-Barr virus. According to the authors, the approach could potentially be generalized to other disease states and immunological phenotypes. A further reported finding was that TCR beta sequences accurately predicted the HLA-A and HLA-B alleles for most subjects in the first cohort. In a later analysis, some 18,000 TCR beta sequences were associated with specific HLA alleles at a false discovery rate of 0.05. A few of the identified cytomegalovirus-associated TCR beta chains were confirmed in vitro to be specific for cytomegalovirus antigens. HLA typing was unavailable for some donors at each locus, so association tests used only the typed subset. In this cohort, only TCR beta chains were sequenced, and detectable features were limited by the absence of alpha or paired-chain data. Because counts were too low, under 20 rarely observed V segments, including chromosome 9 orphons, were left out of the earlier analysis of approximately 500 of the donors. In an earlier analysis of approximately 590 of the donors, most TCR beta V segments were observed in productive rearrangements about 87% or about 30% of the time, broadly matching IMGT annotations. For the cohort, immune exposure information was limited to CMV serostatus. Assigning TCR associations to individual alleles was difficult when HLA alleles, especially DR and DQ, strongly co-occurred. An association between a missense DCLRE1C variant and V-gene and J-gene trimming of TCR beta chains was found in a later genetic analysis and replicated in an independent cohort. According to a later analysis, TCR association rates differed among HLA loci, with DRB1 alleles showing the most associated TCRs and HLA-C alleles showing the fewest. Compared with the roughly 710-donor mean, donors in an Asian-associated ancestry cluster had fewer N-insertions in productive TCRs, according to a later genetic analysis. Roughly uniform sequencing depth across donors was assumed in presence/absence analyses, although this assumption may not hold. Correlated functional status among segregating V segments might reflect linkage disequilibrium, but an unknown experimental factor could not be ruled out. Most TCR sequences were seen in very few donors, while some public TCRs were found in many individuals.

On this clone itself: Its cognate antigen has yet to be identified. Base qualities are not recorded, but no much larger clone differs from it by a single base.

The library came from the immunoSEQ multiplex PCR assay. A mixture of 60 forward primers for TCR Vbeta segments and 13 reverse primers for TCR Jbeta segments was used in the multiplex PCR. The CDR3 region of rearranged TCR beta genes was amplified from genomic DNA with a multiplex PCR assay. On the Illumina HiSeq System, the amplified TCR beta libraries were sequenced as 87-base-pair reads. For the original study's pipeline: In a later analysis, tens of millions of unique TCR beta chains were counted across the 500 to 850 repertoires, and roughly 10 million of these chains were shared by at least two donors. To remove PCR and sequencing errors, raw reads were error-corrected and collapsed into unique sequences using a nearest-neighbor algorithm that merged closely related sequences. CDR3 sequences were aligned to IMGT reference sequences to assign V, D and J gene segments. For a sequence to be retained, at least a six-nucleotide match to both a V gene segment and a J gene segment was required. A rearrangement counted as productive if the CDR3 had no stop codons and remained in frame with V and J, and every other rearrangement counted as non-productive. CDR3 was defined according to IMGT convention as the region running from the second conserved V-encoded cysteine to the conserved J-encoded phenylalanine. Sequences without an unambiguous match to a single V gene segment were excluded from the earlier analysis of 587 of the donors. In an earlier analysis of 450 to 700 of the donors, V segments were called functional above 56.7% productive rearrangements and were called segregating when the between-donor standard deviation exceeded 5%. A statistical classification framework was developed to diagnose cytomegalovirus status using the catalog of TCR beta chain sequences. In a later analysis, V and J genes were assigned by comparing TCR nucleotide sequences against IMGT/GENE-DB human TR gene sequences. In a later analysis, CDR3 sequences and most-parsimonious VDJ recombination scenarios were assigned using the TCRdist pipeline. A later analysis defined each TCR beta chain by its CDR3 amino acid sequence plus V-gene family, and excluded reads lacking a unique V-gene family. In a later analysis, approximately 640 highly shared, low-generation-probability nucleotide sequences were removed to address suspected cross-contamination and a sequencing artifact. In a later analysis, a clonal expansion index was calculated for each public chain from normalized within-repertoire ranks of inferred template counts. In a later analysis, generation probabilities were computed using a VDJ recombination model fitted to out-of-frame rearrangements, and the results were checked against IGoR. Hypergeometric tests were used in a later analysis to score TCR-TCR, TCR-HLA and TCR-CMV co-occurrence, with a repertoire-size bias correction applied to the TCR pairs. In a later analysis, false discovery rates were estimated by permuting HLA or CMV assignments 20 times. In a later analysis, co-occurring TCRs were grouped using DBSCAN, with TCRdist sequence similarity added in when clustering inside HLA-allele-positive subsets. For co-occurrence clustering, repertoires with fewer than 30,000 or more than 120,000 public chains were excluded, along with four or five repertoires with anomalous nucleotide sharing. TCRdb mirrors the immuneACCESS table, restricted to in-frame sequences. Some clones are absent from its copies; in checked studies, under half trace to an unresolved V gene, and the reason for the others is unknown. The DNA was the basis for D and trimming; V, J and clone size are from that table. This sample lists 100,000 to 150,000 clones; around 80% were detected once. The top ten clonotypes cover approximately 1.2% of the sample.

The TCR was taken from a female donor in good health and CMV-seronegative. The sequencing input was PBMCs.

The base sequence is TGTGCCAGCTCATCCCTGGACAGCTCCTATAATTCACCCCTCCACTTT. Translated, it reads CASSSLDSSYNSPLHF. The rearranged chain carries TRBV18 and TRBJ1-6, and TRBD1 may be the D gene, going by 6 matching bases. CDR1 and CDR2 are read off the germline V gene as KGHSH and LQKENI. V lost 5 bases and J lost 0 bases; the stretch between them is 11 bases long. The CDR3 numbers 16 residues from cysteine through phenylalanine. CDR3 DNA only is kept here, 48 bases in frame from base 1.